Listed below are T cell receptor beta chains from one sample, sequenced in a study of blood T cell repertoires in COVID-19. Repertoires were generated with immunoSEQ multiplex PCR, while TCRdb's copy carries only in-frame clones and drops some. The profile shows roughly 230,000 clones, nearly 90% of them singletons. The sample consisted of peripheral blood. The receptors come from a woman aged 55 to 70 with COVID-19, enrolled during active disease. Both conserved end residues are part of each CDR3.

>TRBV11-2|14|TRBJ2-7
CASTDPGKSYEQYF
>TRBV19|18|TRBJ1-5
CASSAGTGALKTGQPQHF
>TRBV18|14|TRBJ2-7
CASSPPANPYEQYF
>TRBV11-2|17|TRBJ2-2
CASSYPLRVRRTGELFF
>TRBV4-3|18|TRBJ1-4
CASSQEAGATGVGEKLFF
>TRBV7-9|12|TRBJ2-1
CASSPNSGEQFF
>TRBV5-1|15|TRBJ1-5
CASSLDPGSNQPQHF
>TRBV18|14|TRBJ1-4
CASSPGSFNEKLFF
>TRBV7-3|15|TRBJ1-5
CASSRSSQVNQPQHF
>TRBV30|11|TRBJ2-7
CAWSVQYEQYF
>TRBV6-5|14|TRBJ1-5
CASSPTGGPQPQHF
>TRBV19|16|TRBJ2-2
CASSAAGTGYAGELFF
>TRBV3-1/TRBV3-2|17|TRBJ2-3
CASRTGTSGGLTDTQYF
>TRBV6-5|15|TRBJ2-5
CASPKRGAIQETQYF
>TRBV2|13|TRBJ2-5
CASSRVGKETQYF
>TRBV2|14|TRBJ1-4
CASRWTATNEKLFF
>TRBV4-1|12|TRBJ2-3
CASSPRVDTQYF
>TRBV7-3|18|TRBJ1-6
CASSSPPEAGGNNSPLHF
>TRBV6-2/TRBV6-3|15|TRBJ1-2
CASSWRGGANYGYTF
>TRBV6-2/TRBV6-3|14|TRBJ2-1
CASSPGTGYNEQFF
>TRBV5-6|14|TRBJ1-5
CASSRDRNNQPQHF
>TRBV21-1|11|TRBJ2-3
CASRLTDTQYF
>TRBV4-3|13|TRBJ2-2
CASSLGGTGELFF
>TRBV2|14|TRBJ1-4
CASSFGTGDEKLFF
>TRBV27|17|TRBJ1-3
CASSLSATGVYGNTIYF
>TRBV20-1|15|TRBJ2-5
CSAGDLGQGQATQYF
>TRBV5-1|15|TRBJ1-1
CASSFHTGENTEAFF
>TRBV18|17|TRBJ2-3
CASSPTQAGVFTDTQYF
>TRBV6-5|15|TRBJ1-4
CASSYSRGGGRKLFF
>TRBV6-6|16|TRBJ1-5
CASRVGGGDGNQPQHF
>TRBV5-5|18|TRBJ1-6
CASSAGDRALGYNSPLHF
>TRBV12-3/TRBV12-4|12|TRBJ1-2
CASSRSIYGYTF
>TRBV19|14|TRBJ1-2
CASSIETGHYGYTF
>TRBV19|15|TRBJ1-3
CASIGTHTGGNTIYF
>TRBV7-2|13|TRBJ2-7
CASSPGGTYEQYF
>TRBV30|11|TRBJ2-7
CAWSTGVEQYF
>TRBV15|16|TRBJ1-2
CATSTGTGGFDYGYTF
>TRBV7-2|14|TRBJ1-1
CASSLRLPNTEAFF
>TRBV9|15|TRBJ1-4
CASSREQGAYEKLFF
>TRBV6-2/TRBV6-3|15|TRBJ2-1
CASSPAGTHYNEQFF
>TRBV7-2|15|TRBJ2-5
CASSRNRGREETQYF
>TRBV6-2/TRBV6-3|15|TRBJ2-1
CASSLLSGSYNEQFF
>TRBV18|16|TRBJ2-1
CASSGTGGSSYNEQFF
>TRBV21-1|18|TRBJ2-1
CASSKARDRGLSYNEQFF
>TRBV5-1|15|TRBJ2-5
CASSLVVGGSETQYF
>TRBV12-3/TRBV12-4|13|TRBJ1-5
CASSPSGGYPQHF
>TRBV12-3/TRBV12-4|13|TRBJ2-7
CASSRDYSYEQYF
>TRBV10-3|14|TRBJ1-1
CAISVPQAPTEAFF
>TRBV2|13|TRBJ2-1
CASSATAAGGQFF
>TRBV7-2|16|TRBJ1-6
CASSDQQLPYNSPLHF
>TRBV7-2|15|TRBJ2-4
CASSFYPSAKNIQYF
>TRBV9|15|TRBJ2-2
CASSADRVHPGELFF